This T cell receptor (beta chain) was sequenced for a study of blood T cell repertoires in COVID-19. The assay was immunoSEQ multiplex PCR, and TCRdb's table has in-frame clones only and misses some. This sample yields some 200,000 clones, of which around nine tenths are seen a single time; roughly 3.6% belongs to the top ten. Sample: peripheral blood. This receptor was identified in a man in his late teens or twenties with active or convalescent COVID-19.

The CDR3, as DNA: TGCAGTGCTAGTACTCGCTCCTACGAGCAGTACTTC. It yields the protein CSASTRSYEQYF. The rearrangement joins TRBV20-1 to TRBJ2-7; no definite D call. The V end lost 3 bases, the J end lost 0 bases, and 6 bases lay between the germline ends. The CDR3 runs to 12 residues. Germline-derived CDR1 and CDR2 are DFQATT and SNEGSKA (reference sequence).